This is a list of T cell receptor beta chains from one sample in a study of human T cells and chemical hapten exposure. TCRdb used MiXCR to reprocess the RACE reads, holding one entry per CDR3 protein. The sample lists tens of thousands of distinct CDR3 sequences, 10% occurring once. The material was whole blood, obtained in connection with sensitization to the hapten diphenylcyclopropenone (DPC). The receptors were sampled from a man aged 40-49 years with alopecia areata. Some clones in this sample may be carry-over from other donors' samples. Each CDR3 is given with its conserved first and last residue. A D gene is named only where the DNA matches it firmly. Clone sizes are given selectively: once, few, many, or a class where the clone is expanded.

D	V	size	J	DNA	CDR3
TRBD2	TRBV20-1	few	TRBJ2-5	TGCAGTGCTAACACCGGACTAGCGGGAGGAGAGACCCAGTACTTC	CSANTGLAGGETQYF
NA	TRBV4-2	NA	TRBJ1-1	TGTGCCAGCAGCCAAGACAATCTTCAGGTCACTGAAGCTTTCTTT	CASSQDNLQVTEAFF
NA	TRBV20-1	few	TRBJ1-4	TGCAGTGCGCAAGGCGGGACTAATGAAAAACTGTTTTTT	CSAQGGTNEKLFF
TRBD2	TRBV7-8	few	TRBJ2-5	TGTGCCAGCAGCCCAAGAACTGGACTAGCGGGGCAAGAGACCCAGTACTTC	CASSPRTGLAGQETQYF
NA	TRBV3-1	NA	TRBJ2-5	TGTGCCAGCAGCGCCGTTTTCCAAGAGACCCAGTGCTTC	CASSAVFQETQCF
NA	TRBV19	NA	TRBJ2-6	TGTGCCAGTAGCTTGATCTGGATGGAGGCCAACGTCCTGACTTTC	CASSLIWMEANVLTF
NA	TRBV2	NA	TRBJ2-1	TGTGCCAGCAGTTCGCGGGACCCCTACAATGAGCAGTTCTTC	CASSSRDPYNEQFF
NA	TRBV12-3/TRBV12-4	few	TRBJ2-1	TGTGCCAGCAGTTTAGGGCCTTACAATGAGCAGTTCTTC	CASSLGPYNEQFF
NA	TRBV29-1	many	TRBJ2-2	TGCAGCGTTTTCACCGGGGAGCTGTTTTTT	CSVFTGELFF
NA	TRBV4-2	once	TRBJ1-1	TGTGCCAGCAGCCAAGAGGGAGAGTTTGAAGCTTTCTTT	CASSQEGEFEAFF
NA	TRBV7-3	many	TRBJ1-1	TGTGCCAGCAGACAGGGCATGAACACTGAAGCTTTCTTT	CASRQGMNTEAFF
TRBD1	TRBV24-1	few	TRBJ2-3	TGTGCCACCAGTGATCCTGCGGGACAGGGGATCACAGATACGCAGTATTTT	CATSDPAGQGITDTQYF
NA	TRBV7-3	few	TRBJ2-1	TGTGCCAGCAGTTCCACAGGGATCTTCTACAATGAGCAGTTCTTC	CASSSTGIFYNEQFF
NA	TRBV29-1	medium-sized	TRBJ1-2	TGCAGCGTTGATACGGATTTGAACTATGGCTACACCTTC	CSVDTDLNYGYTF
TRBD1	TRBV29-1	few	TRBJ1-2	TGCAGCGGTGGGACAGGGAACTCCTATGGCTACACCTTC	CSGGTGNSYGYTF
NA	TRBV29-1	NA	TRBJ2-7	TGCAGCGTCCGTTGGGGGGTCTACGAGCAGTACTTC	CSVRWGVYEQYF
TRBD1	TRBV30	NA	TRBJ2-1	TGTGCCTGGAACAGGGGGTTCGACAATGAGCAGTTCTTC	CAWNRGFDNEQFF
TRBD1	TRBV5-5	many	TRBJ1-6	TGTGCCAGCAGGAATTACAGGGGCGACTCAGAGAATTCACCCCTCCACTTT	CASRNYRGDSENSPLHF
TRBD2	TRBV9	NA	TRBJ2-7	TGTGCCAGCAGCGTAGGCGGGAGCAATGGTTACGAGCAGTACTTC	CASSVGGSNGYEQYF
TRBD1	TRBV7-2	few	TRBJ1-2	TGTGCCAGCAGCCCACAGGGGGGCCAGCGTGGCTACACCTTC	CASSPQGGQRGYTF
TRBD2	TRBV29-1	NA	TRBJ2-3	TGCAGCGTCAGGACTAGCGGGAGCACAGATACGCAGTATTTT	CSVRTSGSTDTQYF
TRBD1	TRBV27	few	TRBJ1-1	TGTGCCAGCTTAGATACTACAGGGGTGGGCACTGAAGCTTTCTTT	CASLDTTGVGTEAFF
TRBD1	TRBV7-8	NA	TRBJ1-4	TGTGCCAGCAGGAGAACAGGGGCGCTCCGAGAAAAACTGTTTTTT	CASRRTGALREKLFF
NA	TRBV12-3/TRBV12-4	NA	TRBJ2-3	TGTGCCAGCAGTTTGTGGGACCCCAGCACAGATACGCAGTATTTT	CASSLWDPSTDTQYF
TRBD1	TRBV30	few	TRBJ1-2	TGTGCCTGGAGTGTGGGACAGGGAGCTAACTATGGCTACACCTTC	CAWSVGQGANYGYTF
TRBD1	TRBV12-3/TRBV12-4	many	TRBJ1-1	TGTGCCAGCAGCCCAGGGACAGGGCCTCGAGCTTTCTTT	CASSPGTGPRAFF
NA	TRBV10-3	NA	TRBJ2-3	TGTGCCATCAGGGACAGACCCACAGATACGCAGTATTTT	CAIRDRPTDTQYF
NA	TRBV28	NA	TRBJ2-3	TGTGCCAGCAGACCCTATACTAGCACAGATACGCAGTATTTT	CASRPYTSTDTQYF
NA	TRBV5-1	NA	TRBJ2-3	TGCGCCAGCAGCCCACCCGGAGATACGCAGTATTTT	CASSPPGDTQYF
NA	TRBV18	few	TRBJ2-3	TGTGCCAGCTCACCAAGGATGGATACGCAGTATTTT	CASSPRMDTQYF
TRBD2	TRBV6-2/TRBV6-3	many	TRBJ2-3	TGTGCCAGCCTGAGCGGGACTAGCACAGATACGCAGTATTTT	CASLSGTSTDTQYF
NA	TRBV29-1	NA	TRBJ1-1	TGCAGCGTTGTTAGGCCCCTGGACACTGAAGCTTTCTTT	CSVVRPLDTEAFF
TRBD2	TRBV7-3	few	TRBJ2-3	TGTGCCAGCAGCTTAATAGCGGGAGCAACAGATACGCAGTATTTT	CASSLIAGATDTQYF
NA	TRBV20-1	NA	TRBJ1-1	TGCAGTGCTAGAGTAAGGTATGGGAACACTGAAGCTTTCTTT	CSARVRYGNTEAFF
NA	TRBV12-3/TRBV12-4	NA	TRBJ2-3	TGTGCCAGCAGTTCATTCCATAGCGGAGGCACAGATACGCAGTATTTT	CASSSFHSGGTDTQYF
NA	TRBV6-6	few	TRBJ2-1	TGTGCCAGCAGTAGTGTCGAGCAGTTCTTC	CASSSVEQFF
TRBD2	TRBV18	NA	TRBJ2-1	TGTGCCAGCTCACAGACGGGTGGACTAGCGGGACAGAGCTCCTACAATGAGCAGTTCTTC	CASSQTGGLAGQSSYNEQFF
TRBD2	TRBV5-1	many	TRBJ2-3	TGCGCCAGCAGCTTGGCCGGATCAGCGGGAGGGCGAACAGATACGCAGTATTTT	CASSLAGSAGGRTDTQYF
TRBD1	TRBV20-1	many	TRBJ1-5	TGCAGTGCTGGATCGGACAGGGAGGTAAATCAGCCCCAGCATTTT	CSAGSDREVNQPQHF
TRBD1	TRBV7-9	NA	TRBJ2-5	TGTGCCAGCAGCTTCAACAGGGGGGTAGAGACCCAGTACTTC	CASSFNRGVETQYF
TRBD1	TRBV7-9	NA	TRBJ1-2	TGTGCCAGCAGCATAACCGGGGGACAGATCTTCTATGGCTACACCTTC	CASSITGGQIFYGYTF
TRBD2	TRBV11-3	few	TRBJ2-2	TGTGCCAGCAGCTTGGTTACTAGCGGGAGCGGGGAGCTGTTTTTT	CASSLVTSGSGELFF
NA	TRBV6-6	many	TRBJ1-1	TGTGCCAGCAGCGACAACACTGAAGCTTTCTTT	CASSDNTEAFF
NA	TRBV20-1	many	TRBJ2-3	TGCAGTGCTGTATTGACTATCCAGAGCACAGATACGCAGTATTTT	CSAVLTIQSTDTQYF
NA	TRBV15	few	TRBJ1-2	TGTGCCACCAGCAGAGATAGGGGTAGCTATGGCTACACCTTC	CATSRDRGSYGYTF
TRBD1	TRBV29-1	many	TRBJ1-2	TGCATCGGACAGGACGACTATGGCTACACCTTC	CIGQDDYGYTF
NA	TRBV6-5	few	TRBJ1-5	TGTGCCAGCAGACCTGACGGGAGCAATCAGCCCCAGCATTTT	CASRPDGSNQPQHF
TRBD1	TRBV20-1	NA	TRBJ1-4	TGCAGTGCTAGGGGGACCCCGGGACAGGGACCTGAGAGCACTAATGAAAAACTGTTTTTT	CSARGTPGQGPESTNEKLFF
TRBD2	TRBV19	few	TRBJ2-1	TGTGCCAGTAGTATCCCGCTAGCGGGAGGCCGTAATGAGCAGTTCTTC	CASSIPLAGGRNEQFF
NA	TRBV18	few	TRBJ1-4	TGTGCCAGCTCACCTCGCCGGGCCGCAACTAATGAAAAACTGTTTTTT	CASSPRRAATNEKLFF